The 10 T cell receptor beta chains presented below share a single source sample, sequenced in a study of blood T cells in healthy people across ages. The authors ran a second PCR of about 6 to 11 cycles using a sample-barcoded 5' primer and a J-beta primer mix. A single record per CDR3 protein comes from TCRdb applying MiXCR to the 5' RACE reads. The sample lists 1.5 million to 1.8 million distinct CDR3 sequences, approximately 43% occurring once. Sequencing used blood. The receptor source for this set is a woman between 18 and 29 years old in good health.

In this sample, this clonotype turned up a few times. This sequence joins TRBV10-3 and TRBJ2-7; D is perhaps TRBD1 (5 bases). Germline assignment: CDR1 ENHRY and CDR2 SYGVKD. With 2 bases removed from V and 0 bases from J, the gap between germline ends came to 11 bases. This CDR3 region has 15 residues. Written as DNA, the CDR3 is TGTGCCATCAGTGAGGGCTACAGGTCCTCCTACGAGCAGTACTTC. Amino acids: CAISEGYRSSYEQYF.

The table lists this clonotype with a few counts. V is TRBV20-1 and J is TRBJ1-2; a weak D match, TRBD1 (5 bases). The V and J ends lost 1 base and 3 bases respectively, with 12 bases between them. Germline V gene lookup returns CDR1 DFQATT and CDR2 SNEGSKA (reference sequence). This CDR3 spans 14 amino acids. The CDR3 nucleotides read TGCAGTGCTAGAGGTCGCGCAGGGCACTATGGCTACACCTTC. It is translated as CSARGRAGHYGYTF.

This clonotype was observed a few times. The rearrangement joins TRBV19 to TRBJ2-7, with TRBD2 matching over 8 bases. This CDR3 spans 14 amino acids. Trimming cost V 3 bases and J 2 bases; bases outside gene matches: 3. The V gene's germline CDR1 is LNHDA and CDR2 SQIVND (reference sequence). This chain's CDR3 is CASSISSGAYEQYF. In DNA form, the CDR3 reads TGTGCCAGTAGTATCAGTAGCGGGGCCTACGAGCAGTACTTC.

This clonotype was picked up a small number of times. The CDR3 reads CSTRGNQPQHF. In nucleotides, the CDR3 is TGCAGCACCCGAGGGAATCAGCCCCAGCATTTT. This chain links TRBV29-1 with TRBJ1-5; D is undetermined. Trimming removed 8 bases from V and 4 bases from J, with 9 bases in between. Germline CDR1 is SQVTM and CDR2 is ANQGSEA. The CDR3 runs 11 residues.

The chain has TRBV7-9 and TRBJ2-4; D call uncertain. Per germline, CDR1 SEHNR and CDR2 FQNEAQ (reference sequence). This CDR3 is 15 amino acids long. Between the trimmed V and J ends, which lost 2 bases and 3 bases, there was a span of 11 bases. Written as DNA, the CDR3 is TGTGCCAGCAGCTTAATCTCACGCGACAAAAACATTCAGTACTTC. Amino acid sequence: CASSLISRDKNIQYF.

CDR3 bases: TGCAGTGCTAGAGATCGCACAGCCCCGAGTGCGCAGTTCTTC. It yields the protein CSARDRTAPSAQFF. The rearrangement links TRBV20-1 to TRBJ2-1, with D unclear. Trimming left V 0 bases short and J 12 bases short, with 18 bases between. Per the germline V gene, CDR1 is DFQATT and CDR2 is SNEGSKA (reference sequence). This CDR3 comprises 14 residues.

This sequence joins TRBV7-9 and TRBJ2-1; the D is unclear. The CDR3 is made up of 14 amino acids. From germline, CDR1 is SEHNR and CDR2 FQNEAQ (reference sequence). With 2 bases removed from V and 5 bases from J, the gap between germline ends came to 10 bases. CDR3 DNA: TGTGCCAGCAGCTTAATTGCCTTAAACAATGAGCAGTTCTTC. This sequence encodes CASSLIALNNEQFF.

V is TRBV10-2 and J is TRBJ1-5, with D possibly matching TRBD1 (6 bases). V was cut by 8 bases and J by 2 bases, with 13 bases left in between. Germline CDR1 reads WSHSY; CDR2 reads SAAADI. The CDR3 is 14 residues long. This chain's CDR3 is CASPDRIGNQPQHF. DNA for the CDR3: TGCGCCAGCCCCGACAGGATCGGCAATCAGCCCCAGCATTTT.

This clonotype was counted once. This chain connects TRBV11-3 to TRBJ2-7; perhaps TRBD1 as D (6 bases). Trimming pared 1 base from V and 9 bases from J, leaving 13 bases between. The CDR3 is 13 residues long. Germline V gene sequence: CDR1 SGHNT, CDR2 YENEEA. This CDR3 reads CASSLAPRGRQYF. CDR3 sequence (DNA): TGTGCCAGCAGCTTAGCCCCCAGGGGTCGGCAGTACTTC.

This rearrangement joins TRBV19 to TRBJ2-4; no clear D gene. The CDR3 consists of 14 residues. Between the trimmed V and J ends, which lost 3 bases and 14 bases, there was a span of 20 bases. Germline V gives CDR1 LNHDA, CDR2 SQIVND (reference sequence). CDR3 in amino acids: CASSMMGSVTAKYF. CDR3 DNA: TGTGCCAGTAGTATGATGGGCAGCGTTACGGCGAAGTACTTC.